The 17 T cell receptor beta chains given below trace back to one sample, sequenced in a study of blood T cell repertoires in COVID-19. Assay: immunoSEQ multiplex PCR; the TCRdb copy retains only in-frame clones and omits some. The profile shows approximately 70,000 clones, 82% of them singletons. Specimen: peripheral blood. The receptors originated from an elderly woman with acute or convalescent COVID-19.

The rearrangement uses TRBV5-1 and TRBJ2-2; tentative D call: TRBD1 (6 bases). Trimming took off 4 bases at V and 0 bases at J, with 10 bases between the two ends. The CDR3 loop spans 15 amino acids. Germline CDR1 SGHRS, CDR2 YFSETQ. CDR3 in DNA: TGCGCCAGCAGCCTTCGACAGGCGAACACCGGGGAGCTGTTTTTT. Translation: CASSLRQANTGELFF.

This clone was seen just once. The V call is TRBV5-4, the J call TRBJ2-7; 13 bases are a match to TRBD2. This CDR3 comprises 15 residues. Germline loops: CDR1 SGHNT, CDR2 YYREEE (reference sequence). V lost 4 bases to trimming and J lost 7 bases; unmatched junction nucleotides: 8. In nucleotides, the CDR3 is TGTGCCAGCAGCCGGGCATCGGGACTAGCGGGGGAGCAGTACTTC. Amino acid sequence: CASSRASGLAGEQYF.

This rearrangement joins TRBV28 to TRBJ2-1; TRBD2 matches at 12 bases. There are 16 residues in the CDR3. Losses at the gene ends were 6 bases for V and 6 bases for J; bases not matched to a gene: 9. CDR1 and CDR2 from the germline V gene are MDHEN and SYDVKM. The DNA for the CDR3 is TGTGCCAGCAGCCCGACTAGCGGGAGACGGGGCAATGAGCAGTTCTTC. It codes for CASSPTSGRRGNEQFF.

Only one count was recorded for this clone. J is TRBJ2-4 and V is TRBV5-4, with D perhaps TRBD2 (6 bases). Germline V CDR1 and CDR2: SGHNT, YYREEE (reference sequence). The V end lost 0 bases, the J end lost 2 bases, and 15 bases lay between the germline ends. This CDR3 contains 17 residues. In DNA form, the CDR3 reads TGTGCCAGCAGCTTGGACACTAGCAGCCGTTCCAAAAACATTCAGTACTTC. Residues: CASSLDTSSRSKNIQYF.

This chain connects TRBV7-9 to TRBJ2-1, with TRBD2 matching 9 bases. Germline CDR1 SEHNR, CDR2 FQNEAQ (reference sequence). Unmatched junction bases numbered 10, after V lost 4 bases and J lost 9 bases. The CDR3 sequence is 15 residues long. CDR3 region: CASSSVGSSGSEQFF. The CDR3 nucleotides read TGTGCCAGCAGCTCGGTCGGGAGTAGCGGGAGTGAGCAGTTCTTC.

J is TRBJ2-1 and V is TRBV7-9; 10 bases agree with TRBD1. Germline CDR1 is SEHNR and CDR2 is FQNEAQ (reference sequence). Trimming at V came to 5 bases and at J to 6 bases, leaving 4 bases not matched to a gene. The CDR3 contains 14 residues. The CDR3: CASSHRQGANEQFF. Here the CDR3 DNA reads TGTGCCAGCAGCCATCGACAGGGGGCCAATGAGCAGTTCTTC.

V gene TRBV19 combines with J gene TRBJ2-3; D not certain. This CDR3 has 16 amino acids. Trimming pared 8 bases from V and 1 base from J, leaving 19 bases between. CDR1 is LNHDA and CDR2 is SQIVND in the germline V gene (reference sequence). CDR3 in amino acids: CASQAESYYGTDTQYF. The CDR3 DNA is TGTGCCAGTCAAGCAGAGTCGTACTATGGCACAGATACGCAGTATTTT.

This clone was counted a few times. The chain has TRBV6-4 and TRBJ2-2; a weak D match, TRBD2 (5 bases). Germline lookup yields CDR1 MRHNA and CDR2 SNTAGT. The V end lost 7 bases, the J end lost 4 bases, and 16 bases lay between the germline ends. The CDR3 runs to 15 residues. CDR3 nucleotide sequence: TGTGCCAGCACGCCCGATGGGAGTCCCACCGGGGAGCTGTTTTTT. It specifies CASTPDGSPTGELFF.

The chain is built from TRBV5-1 and TRBJ2-5; 8 bases map to TRBD1. Per the germline V gene, CDR1 is SGHRS and CDR2 is YFSETQ. There are 15 residues in the CDR3. V lost 4 bases to trimming and J lost 2 bases; unmatched junction nucleotides: 7. As DNA, the CDR3 is TGCGCCAGCAGCCTGCAGGGGGCGCGGCAAGAGACCCAGTACTTC. Its translation is CASSLQGARQETQYF. Filled out from reference TRBV5-1 and TRBJ2-5, the complete variable domain reads KAGVTQTPRYLIKTRGQQVTLSCSPISGHRSVSWYQQTPGQGLQFLFEYFSETQRNKGNFPGRFSGRQFSNSRSEMNVSTLELGDSALYLCASSLQGARQETQYFGPGTRLLVL.

The gene calls are TRBV25-1 and TRBJ2-3; a possible D gene is TRBD2 (6 bases). This CDR3 has 15 residues. Germline V gene data show CDR1 as MGHDK and CDR2 as SYGVNS. V lost 3 bases and J lost 0, with 10 bases in between. CDR3 loop: CASSDPGTSTDTQYF. The DNA for the CDR3 is TGTGCCAGCAGTGACCCCGGGACTAGCACAGATACGCAGTATTTT.

V is TRBV28 and J is TRBJ1-6, with 9 nucleotides matching TRBD1. The CDR3 totals 15 residues. The J segment lost 8 bases and the V segment lost 5 bases, leaving 7 bases of the junction unmatched. CDR1 MDHEN and CDR2 SYDVKM come from the germline V gene. The CDR3 bases are TGTGCCAGCAGTAGGACAGGGGTTGGGGATTCACCCCTCCACTTT. Translating it yields CASSRTGVGDSPLHF.

This clone was recorded only once. This chain uses TRBV5-1 with TRBJ2-1; weak D call: TRBD1 (5 bases). CDR1 and CDR2 from the germline V gene are SGHRS and YFSETQ. The CDR3 is 14 residues long. Trimming pared 0 bases from V and 5 bases from J, leaving 9 bases between. The CDR3 loop reads CASSLDQGNNEQFF. The CDR3 DNA reads TGCGCCAGCAGCTTGGATCAGGGCAACAATGAGCAGTTCTTC.

V usage is TRBV7-9 and J usage is TRBJ2-7; 10 bases align to TRBD1. The CDR3 has 17 amino acids. J was trimmed by 2 bases and V by 1 base; bases with no gene match: 8. Per germline, CDR1 SEHNR and CDR2 FQNEAQ (reference sequence). The CDR3 reads CASSLVGQGPIPYEQYF. The DNA of the CDR3 is TGTGCCAGCAGCTTAGTGGGACAGGGGCCCATACCCTACGAGCAGTACTTC. The full variable domain, rest sourced from reference TRBV7-9 and TRBJ2-7, is DTGVSQNPRHKITKRGQNVTFRCDPISEHNRLYWYRQTLGQGPEFLTYFQNEAQLEKSRLLSDRFSAERPKGSFSTLEIQRTEQGDSAMYLCASSLVGQGPIPYEQYFGPGTRLTVT.

This clone is a singleton in its sample. The V and J genes are TRBV5-6 and TRBJ2-7; 8 bases are shared with TRBD2. Per the germline V gene, CDR1 is SGHDT and CDR2 is YYEEEE. The CDR3 totals 14 residues. V lost 0 bases, J lost 5 bases, and 4 bases stayed unmatched. The CDR3 spells CASSLVLSGNEQYF. The CDR3 coding sequence is TGTGCCAGCAGCTTGGTGCTTAGCGGGAACGAGCAGTACTTC. Filled out from reference TRBV5-6 and TRBJ2-7, the complete variable domain reads DAGVTQSPTHLIKTRGQQVTLRCSPKSGHDTVSWYQQALGQGPQFIFQYYEEEERQRGNFPDRFSGHQFPNYSSELNVNALLLGDSALYLCASSLVLSGNEQYFGPGTRLTVT.

V and J are TRBV7-9 and TRBJ2-2; D is perhaps TRBD2 (6 bases). Germline V gene data show CDR1 as SEHNR and CDR2 as FQNEAQ (reference sequence). The CDR3 covers 15 residues. With 8 bases removed from V and 5 bases from J, the gap between germline ends came to 18 bases. In DNA, the CDR3 is TGTGCCAGCTCGGGTGCGGGCGGGAAAACCGGGGAGCTGTTTTTT. This sequence encodes CASSGAGGKTGELFF. Using reference TRBV7-9 and TRBJ2-2 for the parts outside the CDR3, the full variable domain is DTGVSQNPRHKITKRGQNVTFRCDPISEHNRLYWYRQTLGQGPEFLTYFQNEAQLEKSRLLSDRFSAERPKGSFSTLEIQRTEQGDSAMYLCASSGAGGKTGELFFGEGSRLTVL.

The J gene is TRBJ2-2, the V gene TRBV5-5, with 12 positions matching TRBD2. The CDR3 loop spans 16 amino acids. Germline loops: CDR1 SGHKS, CDR2 YYEKEE (reference sequence). The V and J ends lost 5 bases and 5 bases, in that order; junction bases with no gene match: 7. In DNA form, the CDR3 reads TGTGCCAGCAGTTCTAGCGGGAGGGGATGGACCGGGGAGCTGTTTTTT. Translation gives CASSSSGRGWTGELFF.

V usage is TRBV29-1 and J usage is TRBJ1-1, with 7 bases lining up with TRBD1. Trimming removed 1 base from V and 7 bases from J; junction bases left unmatched: 3. The germline CDR1 and CDR2 sequences are SQVTM and ANQGSEA. The CDR3 extends over 12 amino acids. The CDR3 bases are TGCAGCGTTGAAGTTTGGGACAGTGAAGCTTTCTTT. Translation: CSVEVWDSEAFF.